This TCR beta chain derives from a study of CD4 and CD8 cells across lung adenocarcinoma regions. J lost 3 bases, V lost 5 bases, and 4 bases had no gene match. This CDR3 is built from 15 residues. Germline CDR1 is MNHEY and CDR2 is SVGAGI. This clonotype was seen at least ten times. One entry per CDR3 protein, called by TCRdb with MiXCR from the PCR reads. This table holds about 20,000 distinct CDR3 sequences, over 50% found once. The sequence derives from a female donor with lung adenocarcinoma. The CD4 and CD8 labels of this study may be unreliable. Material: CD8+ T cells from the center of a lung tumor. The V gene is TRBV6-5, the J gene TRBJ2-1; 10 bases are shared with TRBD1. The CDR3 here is CASSTDRGLYNEQFF. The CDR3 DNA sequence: TGTGCCAGCAGTACCGACAGGGGGCTCTACAATGAGCAGTTCTTC.